The 11 T cell receptor beta chains below were found in one sample sequenced in a study of vaccination and CD4 T cells after COVID-19. Oncomine TCR Beta short-read sequencing was applied to DNA from cultured CD4+ T cells. Via MiXCR, TCRdb re-called the PCR reads, giving one row per CDR3 protein. The sample consists of roughly 7,400 distinct CDR3 sequences, nearly 55% of them appearing once. Antigens for these TCRs are unknown. As for treatment: roughly 10-day PBMC culture with coronavirus spike peptide pools or control peptides (ViraFEST assay). The unexposed donor's CD4+ T cells were collected before the COVID-19 pandemic (2011-2018). Specimen: CD4+ T cells from blood, cultured in vitro. The source is a human donor in good health.

The gene calls are TRBV20-1 and TRBJ2-7; D is perhaps TRBD1 (6 bases). This CDR3 is built from 12 residues. The germline V and J ends were trimmed by 4 bases and 8 bases, with 15 bases remaining between them. Germline V gene sequence: CDR1 DFQATT, CDR2 SNEGSKA (reference sequence). The CDR3 bases are TGCAGTGCTAAAAGGACAGACTATCAGCAGTACTTC. Its translation is CSAKRTDYQQYF.

This clonotype was picked up a small number of times. The rearrangement joins TRBV20-1 to TRBJ1-2; D perhaps matches TRBD1 (5 bases). From germline, CDR1 is DFQATT and CDR2 SNEGSKA (reference sequence). The CDR3 contains 14 residues. CDR3 nucleotide sequence: TGCATGCTATCCGGAACCGGGACGGTCTATGGCTACACCTTC. Translation gives CMLSGTGTVYGYTF.

V and J are TRBV7-8 and TRBJ1-6; TRBD1 matches 7 bases. With V trimmed by 1 base and J by 2 bases, 2 bases remained unmatched. There are 16 residues in the CDR3. Germline loops: CDR1 SGHVS, CDR2 FQNEAQ. The CDR3 loop reads CASSLGQGPYNSPLHF. DNA for the CDR3: TGTGCCAGCAGCTTAGGACAGGGACCCTATAATTCACCCCTCCACTTT.

This clonotype has only a few counts. J is TRBJ2-3 and V is TRBV21-1. TRBV21-1 is recorded as a pseudogene. This CDR3 has 16 amino acids. CDR3 DNA: TGTGCCAGCAGCAAAGCTCTGCAAGCAAACACAGATACGCAGTATTTT. Its translation: CASSKALQANTDTQYF.

There are a few counts of this clonotype. The chain has TRBV12-3 or TRBV12-4 and TRBJ2-3; 8 bases align to TRBD2. The CDR3 is made up of 18 amino acids. V was pared by 4 bases and J by 2 bases, with 14 bases of the junction left unmatched. This CDR3 is CASSWNGGAITSTDTQYF. As DNA, the CDR3 is TGTGCCAGCAGTTGGAACGGGGGGGCCATTACCTCCACAGATACGCAGTATTTT.

This sequence joins TRBV6-5 and TRBJ1-1; D remains unclear. V was trimmed by 0 bases and J by 1 base, leaving 6 bases between them. In germline, CDR1 is MNHEY, CDR2 SVGAGI. CDR3 length equals 14 residues. CDR3 DNA: TGTGCCAGCAGTTACTCGAGGGCGAACACTGAAGCTTTCTTT. Translating it yields CASSYSRANTEAFF.

The V gene is TRBV5-6, the J gene TRBJ2-7; D call uncertain. CDR1 is SGHDT, CDR2 YYEEEE, per germline. This CDR3 region has 15 residues. V gave up 7 bases and J gave up 0 bases, with 17 bases separating them. The CDR3 loop is CASAPLGSSSYEQYF. The CDR3 nucleotides are TGTGCCAGCGCCCCGTTAGGGTCAAGCTCCTACGAGCAGTACTTC.

V usage is TRBV5-1 and J usage is TRBJ1-5; the D gene is possibly TRBD1 (6 bases). Germline values: CDR1 SGHRS, CDR2 YFSETQ. The ends were cut back, 4 bases at V and 5 bases at J, with 13 bases in the middle. CDR3 length: 14 amino acids. The CDR3 sequence is CASSGGLGDQPQHF. CDR3 coding DNA: TGCGCCAGCAGCGGGGGGCTGGGGGATCAGCCCCAGCATTTT.

This clonotype was detected a few times. V and J are TRBV27 and TRBJ2-3, with TRBD2 matching over 14 bases. There are 16 residues in the CDR3. The germline V gene has CDR1 MNHEY and CDR2 SMNVEV (reference sequence). V was pared by 2 bases and J by 3 bases, with 1 base of the junction left unmatched. CDR3 sequence reads: CASSLGTSGRTDTQYF. The CDR3 nucleotides are TGTGCCAGCAGTTTAGGGACTAGCGGGAGAACAGATACGCAGTATTTT.

The CDR3 here is CASSVVNTEAFF. The CDR3 DNA reads as TGTGCCAGCAGCGTAGTGAACACTGAAGCTTTCTTT. The chain employs TRBV9 and TRBJ1-1; D is ambiguous. V gave up 0 bases and J gave up 0 bases, with 0 bases separating them. In germline, CDR1 is SGDLS, CDR2 YYNGEE. The CDR3 runs to 12 residues. The full variable domain, rest sourced from reference TRBV9 and TRBJ1-1, is DSGVTQTPKHLITATGQRVTLRCSPRSGDLSVYWYQQSLDQGLQFLIQYYNGEERAKGNILERFSAQQFPDLHSELNLSSLELGDSALYFCASSVVNTEAFFGQGTRLTVV.

This chain uses TRBV7-9 with TRBJ2-7; D unresolved. The CDR3 runs 13 residues. Trimming shortened V by 1 base and J by 6 bases, and 10 bases separated the two germline ends. Per germline, CDR1 SEHNR and CDR2 FQNEAQ (reference sequence). CDR3 sequence: CASSLDGSGEQYF. In DNA form, the CDR3 reads TGTGCCAGCAGCTTAGATGGGTCAGGCGAGCAGTACTTC.